A single sample is the source of the 19 T cell receptor beta chains below, sequenced in a study of shared clonotypes between healthy human individuals. Generated by immunoSEQ multiplex PCR, the TCRdb table keeps only in-frame clones and is missing some. The sample includes over a million clones, about four fifths of them seen just once. Sequenced sample: memory CD4+ T cells from PBMCs. Specified subset: CD45RA-negative fraction. These receptors all come from a man aged 18 to 29 in good health. Some clones in this sample may be carry-over from other donors' samples.

This clone was found once. The CDR3 sequence is CASSPNSPETQYF. In DNA, the CDR3 is TGTGCCAGCAGTCCCAATTCCCCAGAGACCCAGTACTTC. This chain connects TRBV28 to TRBJ2-5; no firm D call. The V end lost 5 bases, the J end lost 4 bases, and 11 bases lay between the germline ends. The germline V gene has CDR1 MDHEN and CDR2 SYDVKM. The CDR3 consists of 13 residues.

The sample holds a few counts of this clone. The rearrangement links TRBV5-1 to TRBJ2-2; 7 nucleotides agree with TRBD2. The trim removed 2 bases at V and 3 bases at J, leaving 4 bases unmatched. CDR1 is SGHRS and CDR2 is YFSETQ in the germline V gene. The CDR3 extends over 15 amino acids. The DNA of the CDR3 is TGCGCCAGCAGCTTCGGCGGGAGTTACACCGGGGAGCTGTTTTTT. Its protein is CASSFGGSYTGELFF.

V gene TRBV7-9 combines with J gene TRBJ2-5; D is perhaps TRBD1 (6 bases). The V end lost 7 bases, the J end lost 5 bases, and 32 bases lay between the germline ends. CDR3 length: 19 residues. The V gene's germline CDR1 is SEHNR and CDR2 FQNEAQ (reference sequence). This CDR3 is CASNEAWDMANRLGETQYF. In nucleotides, the CDR3 is TGTGCCAGCAACGAAGCCTGGGACATGGCCAACCGTTTGGGGGAGACCCAGTACTTC.

The chain couples TRBV6-5 to TRBJ1-1, with TRBD1 matching 8 bases. Germline V gives CDR1 MNHEY, CDR2 SVGAGI. The CDR3 is 15 amino acids. The J segment lost 3 bases and the V segment lost 11 bases, leaving 14 bases of the junction unmatched. The CDR3 sequence is CAATSQGALDTEAFF. The CDR3 DNA reads TGTGCCGCAACGTCGCAGGGGGCCTTGGACACTGAAGCTTTCTTT.

This chain uses TRBV10-3 with TRBJ1-2; no reliable D call. This CDR3 contains 12 residues. In germline, CDR1 is ENHRY, CDR2 SYGVKD. V gave up 3 bases and J gave up 0 bases, with 2 bases separating them. The DNA of the CDR3 is TGTGCCATCAGTGAAACTAACTATGGCTACACCTTC. Amino acid sequence: CAISETNYGYTF.

This chain joins TRBV7-3 and TRBJ1-2; the D is unclear. Between the trimmed V and J ends, which lost 3 bases and 3 bases, there was a span of 5 bases. In germline, CDR1 is SGHTA, CDR2 FQGTGA. The CDR3 is 12 residues long. In DNA form, the CDR3 reads TGTGCCAGCAGCTTTAGAGACTATGGCTACACCTTC. Translating it yields CASSFRDYGYTF.

Notes on this clone: Germline and junction disagree at one end, which may indicate a read error. The chain employs TRBV5-3 and TRBJ1-5, with D unclear. TRBV5-3 has ORF status, its function being uncertain. The CDR3 has 12 residues. This CDR3 is CASSLAWQPQHF. The CDR3 nucleotides are TGTGCCAGCAGCTTGGCCTGGCAGCCCCAGCATTTT.

The V and J genes are TRBV19 and TRBJ2-1, with 13 positions matching TRBD2. Trimming cost V 8 bases and J 8 bases; bases outside gene matches: 6. CDR1 and CDR2 (germline): LNHDA, SQIVND (reference sequence). There are 14 residues in the CDR3. Written as DNA, the CDR3 is TGTGCCAGTGGCCGGACTAGCGGGAGCCATGAGCAGTTCTTC. Protein product: CASGRTSGSHEQFF.

The V and J genes are TRBV19 and TRBJ2-1; tentatively, D is TRBD1 or TRBD2 (5 bases each). Deletions cut 6 bases from V and 8 bases from J, with 17 bases between. The CDR3 extends over 14 amino acids. In germline, CDR1 is LNHDA, CDR2 SQIVND (reference sequence). DNA for the CDR3: TGTGCCAGTAGAGGGGCGGGCCGGATTCATGAGCAGTTCTTC. Protein sequence: CASRGAGRIHEQFF.

J is TRBJ1-1 and V is TRBV28; 7 nucleotides line up with TRBD1. This CDR3 has 11 residues. With V trimmed by 5 bases and J by 6 bases, 0 bases remained unmatched. Germline-derived CDR1 and CDR2 are MDHEN and SYDVKM. The CDR3 DNA is TGTGCCAGCAGTACAGGGGCTGAAGCTTTCTTT. Residues: CASSTGAEAFF.

The chain joins TRBV25-1 to TRBJ2-1; the D is unclear. Germline V gives CDR1 MGHDK, CDR2 SYGVNS. V was pared by 1 base and J by 0 bases, with 10 bases between. This CDR3 contains 16 residues. As DNA, the CDR3 is TGTGCCAGCAGTGAATCGTTGGAAAGCTCCTACAATGAGCAGTTCTTC. Translated: CASSESLESSYNEQFF.

The V gene is TRBV9, the J gene TRBJ2-5; TRBD2 matches at 12 bases. V dropped 4 bases and J dropped 5; count of bases not matched to a gene: 9. The CDR3 is 16 amino acids. Looked up from germline, CDR1 is SGDLS and CDR2 is YYNGEE. The CDR3 protein is CASSPRLAGESETQYF. For the CDR3, the DNA is TGTGCCAGCAGCCCCCGACTAGCGGGAGAGTCGGAGACCCAGTACTTC. The complete variable domain, with remaining parts taken from reference TRBV9 and TRBJ2-5, reads DSGVTQTPKHLITATGQRVTLRCSPRSGDLSVYWYQQSLDQGLQFLIQYYNGEERAKGNILERFSAQQFPDLHSELNLSSLELGDSALYFCASSPRLAGESETQYFGPGTRLLVL.

The chain uses TRBV4-1 and TRBJ2-3; no clear D. The CDR3 covers 14 residues. V lost 2 bases and J 0 bases, leaving 6 bases between the germline ends. From germline, CDR1 is MGHRA and CDR2 YSYEKL. The DNA for the CDR3 is TGCGCCAGCAGCCAATGGGAAAGCACAGATACGCAGTATTTT. Its protein is CASSQWESTDTQYF.

Only a few counts were recorded for this clone. V and J are TRBV28 and TRBJ2-1; possibly TRBD1 for D (7 bases). The ends were cut back, 8 bases at V and 6 bases at J, with 17 bases in the middle. The germline gives CDR1 MDHEN, CDR2 SYDVKM. The CDR3 extends over 14 amino acids. The CDR3 protein is CASGSAQGGNEQFF. The DNA of the CDR3 is TGTGCCAGCGGCAGCGCTCAGGGGGGCAATGAGCAGTTCTTC.

The chain uses TRBV5-1 and TRBJ2-5; 15 nucleotides align to TRBD2. This CDR3 has 17 residues. The junction had 9 bases not matched to a gene; V was cut back by 4 bases and J by 5 bases. CDR1 SGHRS and CDR2 YFSETQ come from the germline V gene. CDR3 loop: CASSPGLAGGPYETQYF. For the CDR3, the DNA is TGCGCCAGCAGCCCTGGACTAGCGGGAGGGCCGTATGAGACCCAGTACTTC.

The rearrangement joins TRBV28 to TRBJ1-1; D remains ambiguous. Germline CDR1 MDHEN, CDR2 SYDVKM. V gave up 5 bases and J gave up 1 base, with 14 bases separating them. This CDR3 has 15 residues. The CDR3 spells CASSPHGGGNTEAFF. CDR3 nucleotide sequence: TGTGCCAGCAGTCCTCACGGCGGAGGGAACACTGAAGCTTTCTTT.

Worth noting for this clone: Other nucleotide sequences in the sample specify the same CDR3. The chain combines TRBV6-1 with TRBJ2-5; D unresolved. The germline V gene encodes CDR1 MNHNS and CDR2 SASEGT. The CDR3 covers 13 residues. V lost 6 bases and J lost 7, with 15 bases in between. The CDR3, as DNA: TGTGCCAGCAGCCCTGGGTCTATGGGGACCCAGTACTTC. It translates to CASSPGSMGTQYF.

The V call is TRBV7-9, the J call TRBJ2-1; D possibly matches TRBD1 or TRBD2 (5 bases each). The CDR3 covers 16 residues. Germline loops: CDR1 SEHNR, CDR2 FQNEAQ (reference sequence). V was trimmed by 6 bases and J by 6 bases, leaving 21 bases between them. CDR3 sequence reads: CASSREGLGSVNEQFF. The CDR3, as DNA: TGTGCCAGCAGTCGCGAGGGGCTCGGCTCGGTCAATGAGCAGTTCTTC.

V usage is TRBV7-2 and J usage is TRBJ2-3; TRBD1 matches 10 bases. Germline lookup yields CDR1 SGHTA and CDR2 FQGNSA. This CDR3 region has 14 residues. V shed 8 bases and J 1 base; nucleotides not matched to a gene: 3. The CDR3 region is CASADRGGTDTQYF. CDR3 coding DNA: TGTGCCAGCGCGGACAGGGGGGGCACAGATACGCAGTATTTT.